The 27 T cell receptor beta chains below come from one sample, sequenced in a study of cytomegalovirus exposure and HLA in healthy donors. Both 60 Vbeta primers and 13 Jbeta primers went into the PCR. TCRdb's table, derived via immunoSEQ multiplex PCR, lists solely in-frame clones and lacks some. The table includes some 130,000 clones, 64% detected once. The sequencing input was PBMCs. These receptors were obtained from a woman aged 40-49 years in good health and CMV-seronegative.

The rearrangement uses TRBV7-2 and TRBJ1-1, with a tentative D call TRBD1 (6 bases). The germline gives CDR1 SGHTA, CDR2 FQGNSA. CDR3 size: 13 residues. Trimming removed 5 bases from V and 5 bases from J, with 12 bases in between. CDR3 nucleotides: TGTGCCAGCAGCAGCAGGGGTAGGACTGAAGCTTTCTTT. This codes for CASSSRGRTEAFF.

The chain uses TRBV5-6 and TRBJ2-2; TRBD1 matches at 7 bases. This CDR3 comprises 15 residues. Germline V gene lookup returns CDR1 SGHDT and CDR2 YYEEEE. The ends lost 7 bases at V and 1 base at J; junction bases unmatched: 7. The CDR3 nucleotides read TGTGCCAGCTCAAGGGGGCAGGGGAACACCGGGGAGCTGTTTTTT. Amino acid sequence: CASSRGQGNTGELFF.

This clone was seen just once. The chain couples TRBV7-9 to TRBJ1-3; 11 bases agree with TRBD1. V shed 4 bases, J shed 3 bases, and the junction held 5 bases outside the gene matches. Per the germline V gene, CDR1 is SEHNR and CDR2 is FQNEAQ (reference sequence). The CDR3 is 16 amino acids. CDR3 sequence (DNA): TGTGCCAGCAGCTCCGGACAGGGGGCTAGTGGAAACACCATATATTTT. This translates into CASSSGQGASGNTIYF.

This clone was seen only a few times. The chain is built from TRBV27 and TRBJ2-1; the D gene is possibly TRBD1 (5 bases). This CDR3 has 12 amino acids. V was clipped by 2 bases and J by 7 bases, with 6 bases between them. CDR1 is MNHEY, CDR2 SMNVEV, per germline (reference sequence). The CDR3, as DNA: TGTGCCAGCAGTTTACAGGGTAATGAGCAGTTCTTC. Translated: CASSLQGNEQFF.

The sample holds a few counts of this clone. The chain is built from TRBV5-8 and TRBJ2-2, with D possibly matching TRBD1 (5 bases). Germline CDR1 SGHTS, CDR2 YDEGEE. V gave up 4 bases and J gave up 5 bases, with 15 bases separating them. The CDR3 is 15 amino acids. This chain's CDR3 is CASSLGRGWTGELFF. CDR3 DNA: TGTGCCAGCAGCCTGGGTAGGGGTTGGACCGGGGAGCTGTTTTTT.

The chain joins TRBV5-4 to TRBJ1-1; tentatively, D is TRBD1 (6 bases). Trimming pared 1 base from V and 7 bases from J, leaving 14 bases between. Germline loops: CDR1 SGHNT, CDR2 YYREEE (reference sequence). The CDR3 extends over 14 amino acids. Here the CDR3 DNA reads TGTGCCAGCAGCTTGCCAGGGGTAGGCGGTGAAGCTTTCTTT. Protein: CASSLPGVGGEAFF.

The chain combines TRBV20-1 with TRBJ1-4; D is undetermined. CDR3 size: 10 residues. CDR1 is DFQATT, CDR2 SNEGSKA, per germline (reference sequence). V lost 3 bases and J lost 16, with 12 bases in between. This CDR3 is CSARVPEPFF. CDR3 in DNA: TGCAGTGCTAGGGTCCCTGAGCCGTTTTTT.

The rearrangement uses TRBV9 and TRBJ2-1, with TRBD1 matching 7 bases. Looked up from germline, CDR1 is SGDLS and CDR2 is YYNGEE. The CDR3 consists of 15 residues. Losses at the gene ends were 0 bases for V and 6 bases for J; bases not matched to a gene: 6. CDR3 sequence (DNA): TGTGCCAGCAGCGTAGCTTTGACAGGGAGCAATGAGCAGTTCTTC. This codes for CASSVALTGSNEQFF.

This clone was counted a few times. The J gene is TRBJ2-3, the V gene TRBV18; D is ambiguous. The CDR3 sequence is 13 residues long. Germline V lookup: CDR1 KGHSH, CDR2 LQKENI. V lost 5 bases and J lost 0, with 6 bases in between. DNA for the CDR3: TGTGCCAGCTCAAATCTTAGCACAGATACGCAGTATTTT. Its translation: CASSNLSTDTQYF.

The V gene is TRBV19, the J gene TRBJ1-5; 7 bases are shared with TRBD1. J lost 6 bases, V lost 1 base, and 9 bases had no gene match. Germline assignment: CDR1 LNHDA and CDR2 SQIVND (reference sequence). CDR3 length: 16 amino acids. The CDR3 sequence is CASSIAVTGVGQPQHF. The CDR3 DNA reads TGTGCCAGTAGTATAGCCGTCACAGGGGTAGGTCAGCCCCAGCATTTT. The whole variable domain, filled in from reference TRBV19 and TRBJ1-5, reads DGGITQSPKYLFRKEGQNVTLSCEQNLNHDAMYWYRQDPGQGLRLIYYSQIVNDFQKGDIAEGYSVSREKKESFPLTVTSAQKNPTAFYLCASSIAVTGVGQPQHFGDGTRLSIL.

This clone was counted once. The chain links TRBV29-1 to TRBJ1-4, with TRBD1 matching 8 bases. Germline loops: CDR1 SQVTM, CDR2 ANQGSEA. CDR3 length: 14 amino acids. V lost 1 base and J lost 5; bases outside the gene matches: 3. The DNA for the CDR3 is TGCAGCGTTGAAGGGGGACAGGTCAATGAAAAACTGTTTTTT. The encoded protein is CSVEGGQVNEKLFF.

This clone was counted between two and nine times. The chain is built from TRBV2 and TRBJ2-5, with 12 bases aligning to TRBD2. The CDR3 has 14 amino acids. V dropped 0 bases and J dropped 9; count of bases not matched to a gene: 2. Germline assignment: CDR1 SNHLY and CDR2 FYNNEI. CDR3 amino acids: CASSEARTSGAQYF. Written as DNA, the CDR3 is TGTGCCAGCAGTGAAGCGAGGACTAGCGGGGCCCAGTACTTC.

This clone was detected only once. The V call is TRBV5-8, the J call TRBJ2-3; 9 bases agree with TRBD2. The CDR3 consists of 15 residues. V lost 0 bases, J lost 6 bases, and 5 bases stayed unmatched. Germline values: CDR1 SGHTS, CDR2 YDEGEE. This chain's CDR3 is CASSLGLADVDTQYF. In nucleotides, the CDR3 is TGTGCCAGCAGCTTGGGACTAGCGGACGTGGATACGCAGTATTTT. The whole variable domain, filled in from reference TRBV5-8 and TRBJ2-3, reads EAGVTQSPTHLIKTRGQQATLRCSPISGHTSVYWYQQALGLGLQFLLWYDEGEERNRGNFPPRFSGRQFPNYSSELNVNALELEDSALYLCASSLGLADVDTQYFGPGTRLTVL.

The V gene is TRBV18, the J gene TRBJ1-6; 8 positions agree with TRBD1. This CDR3 contains 16 residues. Losses at the gene ends were 2 bases for V and 6 bases for J; bases not matched to a gene: 6. Germline assignment: CDR1 KGHSH and CDR2 LQKENI. The CDR3 nucleotides read TGTGCCAGCTCACCATACGACAGGGGATTTAATTCACCCCTCCACTTT. It yields the protein CASSPYDRGFNSPLHF.

This chain joins TRBV29-1 and TRBJ1-3; D is uncertain. CDR3 length: 13 residues. With 7 bases removed from V and 4 bases from J, the gap between germline ends came to 14 bases. Germline CDR1 and CDR2: SQVTM and ANQGSEA. The CDR3 is CSALLGRGNTIYF. CDR3 DNA sequence: TGCAGCGCGCTCTTGGGCCGGGGAAACACCATATATTTT.

Regarding this clone: The DNA is left out, because the CDR3 cannot be placed on it with certainty; the CDR3 is given as TCRdb lists it. The chain couples TRBV9 to TRBJ2-1; no DNA check was done on the table's D call, TRBD2. The germline V gene encodes CDR1 SGDLS and CDR2 YYNGEE. The CDR3 sequence runs 17 residues, both termini included. CDR3 in amino acids: CASSVSGQGLAFNEQFF.

The chain recombines TRBV19 with TRBJ1-4, with D hard to call. There are 16 residues in the CDR3. V was clipped by 3 bases and J by 7 bases, with 18 bases between them. The germline gives CDR1 LNHDA, CDR2 SQIVND (reference sequence). This CDR3 reads CASSITLGGISEKLFF. The CDR3 DNA sequence: TGTGCCAGTAGTATTACCCTGGGCGGGATAAGTGAAAAACTGTTTTTT. Filled out from reference TRBV19 and TRBJ1-4, the complete variable domain reads DGGITQSPKYLFRKEGQNVTLSCEQNLNHDAMYWYRQDPGQGLRLIYYSQIVNDFQKGDIAEGYSVSREKKESFPLTVTSAQKNPTAFYLCASSITLGGISEKLFFGSGTQLSVL.

Points on this clone: A read error may produce the germline difference seen at one junction end. The chain uses TRBV6-1 and TRBJ2-3, with 8 nucleotides matching TRBD2. Germline assignment: CDR1 MNHNS and CDR2 SASEGT. The CDR3 has 13 residues. This chain's CDR3 is CAGARTSIDTQYF. The CDR3 DNA reads as TGTGCCGGCGCCCGGACTAGCATAGATACGCAGTATTTT.

This chain joins TRBV15 and TRBJ1-1; D perhaps matches TRBD1 (6 bases). The CDR3 extends over 14 amino acids. Deletions cut 4 bases from V and 0 bases from J, with 9 bases between. Per the germline V gene, CDR1 is LNHNV and CDR2 is YYDKDF (reference sequence). Here the CDR3 DNA reads TGTGCCACCAGCACCGGGACATTGAACACTGAAGCTTTCTTT. Its translation is CATSTGTLNTEAFF. The full variable domain, with the rest looked up from reference TRBV15 and TRBJ1-1, is DAMVIQNPRYQVTQFGKPVTLSCSQTLNHNVMYWYQQKSSQAPKLLFHYYDKDFNNEADTPDNFQSRRPNTSFCFLDIRSPGLGDTAMYLCATSTGTLNTEAFFGQGTRLTVV.

The rearrangement uses TRBV7-8 and TRBJ2-1; 14 nucleotides align to TRBD2. The CDR3 contains 15 residues. Trimming removed 5 bases from V and 8 bases from J; junction bases left unmatched: 5. Germline V gene lookup returns CDR1 SGHVS and CDR2 FQNEAQ. CDR3 coding DNA: TGTGCCAGCAGCCCTTGGGGACTAGCGGGGGATGAGCAGTTCTTC. Translating gives CASSPWGLAGDEQFF.

The chain carries TRBV28 and TRBJ2-7; 9 bases are a match to TRBD1. The V gene's germline CDR1 is MDHEN and CDR2 SYDVKM. After removal of 5 bases from V and 1 base from J, the junction contained 6 bases not matched to a gene. The CDR3 runs to 15 residues. CDR3 loop: CASSPAGTGSYEQYF. As DNA, the CDR3 is TGTGCCAGCAGTCCAGCCGGGACAGGGTCCTACGAGCAGTACTTC.

The gene calls are TRBV4-1 and TRBJ2-1, with D possibly being TRBD1 (6 bases). Trimming took off 1 base at V and 2 bases at J, with 9 bases between the two ends. Germline V gene data show CDR1 as MGHRA and CDR2 as YSYEKL. The length of the CDR3 is 15 residues. CDR3 sequence: CASSQARGPYNEQFF. The CDR3 coding sequence is TGCGCCAGCAGCCAAGCCAGGGGCCCCTACAATGAGCAGTTCTTC.

This clone showed up just a few times. V and J are TRBV7-2 and TRBJ1-6; perhaps TRBD1 as D (5 bases). The CDR3 is 16 amino acids. Germline V gene lookup returns CDR1 SGHTA and CDR2 FQGNSA. Deletions cut 5 bases from V and 3 bases from J, with 14 bases between. CDR3 sequence (DNA): TGTGCCAGCAGCGGAGAACAGGCTTACTATAATTCACCCCTCCACTTT. Protein sequence: CASSGEQAYYNSPLHF.

V gene TRBV25-1 combines with J gene TRBJ1-2; 7 bases match TRBD1. CDR1 is MGHDK, CDR2 SYGVNS, per germline. The CDR3 spans 12 residues. After removal of 6 bases from V and 8 bases from J, the junction contained 6 bases not matched to a gene. DNA for the CDR3: TGTGCCAGCAGCAACAGGGGCGAGGGCTACACCTTC. It yields the protein CASSNRGEGYTF.

This chain uses TRBV28 with TRBJ1-5; D unclear. Germline V lookup: CDR1 MDHEN, CDR2 SYDVKM. V shed 7 bases and J shed 12 bases, with 13 bases lying between them. The CDR3 is made up of 11 amino acids. The CDR3 nucleotides read TGTGCCAGCACCTCCACGAGGGTCCAGCATTTT. It encodes CASTSTRVQHF.

V gene TRBV18 combines with J gene TRBJ2-5, with D unclear. Germline CDR1 is KGHSH and CDR2 is LQKENI. The CDR3 consists of 15 residues. The ends were cut back, 3 bases at V and 5 bases at J, with 16 bases in the middle. DNA for the CDR3: TGTGCCAGCTCACCGTCCCGGGTCCCAAGGGAGACCCAGTACTTC. It codes for CASSPSRVPRETQYF.

This clone was seen more than once but under ten times. The chain combines TRBV5-1 with TRBJ1-5; 9 bases are a match to TRBD1. This CDR3 region has 16 residues. The ends lost 1 base at V and 2 bases at J; junction bases unmatched: 4. Germline V gene data show CDR1 as SGHRS and CDR2 as YFSETQ. CDR3 sequence reads: CASSLTGGKGNQPQHF. The CDR3 bases are TGCGCCAGCAGCTTGACAGGGGGCAAGGGCAATCAGCCCCAGCATTTT.